Below are 10 T cell receptor beta chains sequenced from a single sample in a study of graft-versus-host responses after intestinal transplantation. Clones were read by immunoSEQ multiplex PCR, and TCRdb kept only the in-frame ones, dropping some. The table lists 20,000 to 25,000 clones, 55% to 65% of them singletons. Specimen: alloreactive CD4+ T cells from a mixed lymphocyte reaction culture, collected before intestinal transplant. The subset here: CFSE-low proliferating T cells sorted from roughly 6-day pre-transplant mixed lymphocyte reaction (GvH or HvG direction). The receptors were gathered from a human patient who received an intestinal transplant.

CDR3 coding DNA: TGTGCCAGCAGTTTATGGGGACGGGGGGAAGGCTACACCTTC. Protein: CASSLWGRGEGYTF. V usage is TRBV27 and J usage is TRBJ1-2, with D maybe TRBD1 (5 bases). Germline V lookup: CDR1 MNHEY, CDR2 SMNVEV (reference sequence). The CDR3 spans 14 residues. V was clipped by 1 base and J by 8 bases, with 14 bases between them.

CDR3 in amino acids: CASSCPGQQETQYF. In DNA form, the CDR3 reads TGTGCCAGCAGTTGTCCGGGACAGCAAGAGACCCAGTACTTC. The chain combines TRBV2 with TRBJ2-5; 7 bases are a match to TRBD1. CDR1 is SNHLY, CDR2 FYNNEI, per germline. The CDR3 spans 14 residues. V shed 5 bases and J 2 bases; nucleotides not matched to a gene: 5. The full variable domain, rest sourced from reference TRBV2 and TRBJ2-5, is EPEVTQTPSHQVTQMGQEVILRCVPISNHLYFYWYRQILGQKVEFLVSFYNNEISEKSEIFDDQFSVERPDGSNFTLKIRSTKLEDSAMYFCASSCPGQQETQYFGPGTRLLVL.

There are a few counts of this clone. The V gene is TRBV10-3, the J gene TRBJ1-4; TRBD1 matches at 9 bases. V lost 11 bases to trimming and J lost 7 bases; unmatched junction nucleotides: 8. Germline values: CDR1 ENHRY, CDR2 SYGVKD. There are 13 residues in the CDR3. CDR3 nucleotide sequence: TGTGCCTCCCGGACAGGGGAAAGTGAAAAACTGTTTTTT. Protein sequence: CASRTGESEKLFF.

V is TRBV30 and J is TRBJ1-1; D ambiguous. CDR3 length equals 13 residues. CDR1 GTSNPN and CDR2 SVGIG come from the germline V gene (reference sequence). V dropped 3 bases and J dropped 0 bases, with 8 bases sitting between them. Written as DNA, the CDR3 is TGTGCCTGGAGCTTCCAGATGAACACTGAAGCTTTCTTT. It specifies CAWSFQMNTEAFF.

This clone has only one observation. The CDR3 coding sequence is TGCGCCAGCAGCTACCGGACAGGGACCCGCAGCGCCGGGGAGCTGTTTTTT. This codes for CASSYRTGTRSAGELFF. The chain couples TRBV5-1 to TRBJ2-2; 8 bases match TRBD1. CDR1 SGHRS and CDR2 YFSETQ come from the germline V gene. The V and J ends lost 3 bases and 6 bases, in that order; junction bases with no gene match: 13. This CDR3 contains 17 residues.

This clone was recorded a few times. V gene TRBV29-1 combines with J gene TRBJ2-1, with TRBD2 matching 7 bases. J gave up 1 base and V 4 bases, and 4 bases lay outside the gene matches. This CDR3 contains 14 residues. The germline V gene has CDR1 SQVTM and CDR2 ANQGSEA. The CDR3 sequence is CSVVRRGSYNEQFF. In DNA, the CDR3 is TGCAGCGTTGTTAGGCGGGGGTCCTACAATGAGCAGTTCTTC.

The CDR3: CASRGSYNSPLHF. For the CDR3, the DNA is TGTGCCAGCAGGGGGAGCTATAATTCACCCCTCCACTTT. The chain is built from TRBV6-1 and TRBJ1-6; D remains unclear. V was cut by 6 bases and J by 3 bases, with 6 bases left in between. Germline V gene sequence: CDR1 MNHNS, CDR2 SASEGT. CDR3 size: 13 residues.

The chain carries TRBV12-1 and TRBJ1-1; TRBD1 is the table's D call, not checked against the DNA. TRBV12-1 counts as a pseudogene. The CDR3 runs to 19 residues. The CDR3 bases are TGTGCCAGCAGCTCAGACAACCGGGACAGGGGGCACATGAACACTGAAGCTTTCTTT. Protein: CASSSDNRDRGHMNTEAFF.

The rearrangement joins TRBV28 to TRBJ2-3, with D perhaps TRBD2 (5 bases). The germline CDR1 and CDR2 sequences are MDHEN and SYDVKM. This CDR3 spans 14 amino acids. Trimming pared 1 base from V and 2 bases from J, leaving 7 bases between. The CDR3 spells CASSLSGITDTQYF. The CDR3 bases are TGTGCCAGCAGTTTATCGGGAATCACAGATACGCAGTATTTT.

This clone came up a few times. V usage is TRBV19 and J usage is TRBJ1-1; a possible D gene is TRBD1 (6 bases). Germline V gene lookup returns CDR1 LNHDA and CDR2 SQIVND (reference sequence). Trimming took 7 bases from V and 4 from J, leaving 16 bases between them. There are 14 residues in the CDR3. Here the CDR3 reads CASNPFGGPTEAFF. The CDR3 region has the DNA TGTGCCAGTAATCCTTTCGGGGGGCCCACTGAAGCTTTCTTT.